These 9 T cell receptor beta chains came from one sample sequenced in a study of T cells expressing NK-cell markers. TCRdb reanalyzed the 5' RACE reads and collapses them to one entry per CDR3 protein, without DNA. The listing contains hundreds of thousands of distinct CDR3 sequences. Sample: blood T cells: a sorted CD56 or NKG2C T cell subset, CD4+ or CD8+ T cells, or bulk PBMC T cells (not recorded which). The receptors here all came from a man younger than 35 in good health.

The chain combines TRBV5-1 with TRBJ2-5; TCRdb gives TRBD2 as the D gene, but with no DNA this cannot be confirmed. The germline gives CDR1 SGHRS, CDR2 YFSETQ. The CDR3 sequence is 14 residues long. CDR3 sequence reads: CASSRGELGETQYF.

The chain links TRBV20-1 to TRBJ2-1. The germline V gene has CDR1 DFQATT and CDR2 SNEGSKA (reference sequence). This CDR3 has 16 residues. CDR3 residues: CSARVISGSFYNEQFF.

The chain links TRBV28 to TRBJ2-1. The CDR3 has 15 residues. Germline V gives CDR1 MDHEN, CDR2 SYDVKM. CDR3 sequence: CASSHRIGNYNEQFF. The full variable domain, with the rest looked up from reference TRBV28 and TRBJ2-1, is DVKVTQSSRYLVKRTGEKVFLECVQDMDHENMFWYRQDPGLGLRLIYFSYDVKMKEKGDIPEGYSVSREKKERFSLILESASTNQTSMYLCASSHRIGNYNEQFFGPGTRLTVL.

The CDR3: CAIRTNTNTGELFF. V usage is TRBV10-3 and J usage is TRBJ2-2. Germline V lookup: CDR1 ENHRY, CDR2 SYGVKD. There are 14 residues in the CDR3.

The chain employs TRBV29-1 and TRBJ1-2. The CDR3 length is 12 residues. Germline CDR1 reads SQVTM; CDR2 reads ANQGSEA. CDR3 protein: CSVQDRFYGYTF.

V usage is TRBV13 and J usage is TRBJ2-1; TCRdb lists TRBD2, though no DNA is available to test this call. Looked up from germline, CDR1 is PRHDT and CDR2 is FYEKMQ (reference sequence). This CDR3 contains 18 residues. The CDR3 sequence: CASSHSTSGYSSYNEQFF.

CDR3: CASSLLPGLAGGYNQETQYF. The chain uses TRBV3-1 and TRBJ2-5; TCRdb designates TRBD2, a call that cannot be tested without DNA. Looked up from germline, CDR1 is LGHDT and CDR2 is YNNKEL (reference sequence). This CDR3 contains 20 residues.

The rearrangement joins TRBV19 to TRBJ1-1; TCRdb names TRBD1, which stays unverified in the absence of DNA. Germline loops: CDR1 LNHDA, CDR2 SQIVND (reference sequence). The CDR3 has 16 amino acids. CDR3 in amino acids: CASSLTFDRGLTEAFF.

J is TRBJ2-1 and V is TRBV11-2. This CDR3 is 14 amino acids long. Germline lookup yields CDR1 SGHAT and CDR2 FQNNGV. CDR3: CASSLDHGHNEQFF.